This T cell receptor (beta chain) was sequenced for a study of T cells in women clearing cervical HPV infection. Study context: Cases were women with histologically confirmed HPV16-related CIN3 or worse, including a couple of invasive cancers.

Produced via immunoSEQ multiplex PCR; TCRdb's table is partial and in-frame only. The sample is made up of 45,000 to 50,000 clones, and the top ten hold 35% to 45% of it. Notes on the study in general: Cases carried less TRBV6-7 than controls: 0.11% versus 0.16%.

About this clone itself: Antigen unknown. Coverage ceases 3 residues before the CDR3 finishes, and the germline J gene fills in the end.

There are 13 residues in the CDR3. Germline-derived CDR1 and CDR2 are MNHNS and SASEGT. V lost 3 bases and J lost 2, with 8 bases in between. The rearrangement joins TRBV6-1 to TRBJ2-7, with D hard to call. The receptor's source is a woman aged 18 to 75 with a cervical HPV16 infection that either progressed to CIN3+ or cleared (not recorded which). The sample consisted of blood buffy coat. The CDR3 reads CASSDQGPYEQYF. The DNA read from the CDR3 is TGTGCCAGCAGTGATCAAGGTCCCTACGAG.